The 19 T cell receptor beta chains in this list originate from one sample, sequenced in a study of T cells in Graves' hyperthyroidism and ophthalmopathy. TCR beta CDR3 regions were amplified from RNA transcripts. In the first-round RT-PCR of the TCR CDR3, the HTBI primer set was used. TCRdb re-called the multiplex PCR reads through MiXCR, storing one row per CDR3 protein. In the table there are around 600,000 distinct CDR3 sequences, approximately 15% of which are singletons. The sequenced sample was blood. All receptors come from a woman in her fifties or sixties with Graves' ophthalmopathy.

Points on this clonotype: One end of the junction does not line up with germline, which may come from a read error. The J gene is TRBJ2-7, the V gene TRBV29-1; 11 positions match TRBD1. Germline CDR1 reads SQVTM; CDR2 reads ANQGSEA. The CDR3 length is 8 residues. The CDR3 spells CSSGQGDF. In DNA, the CDR3 is TGCAGCTCGGGACAGGGGGACTTC.

The chain uses TRBV20-1 and TRBJ2-1; 11 bases match TRBD2. V dropped 2 bases and J dropped 3; count of bases not matched to a gene: 3. The CDR3 is made up of 15 amino acids. Germline loops: CDR1 DFQATT, CDR2 SNEGSKA (reference sequence). CDR3: CSARNGTSGYNEQFF. CDR3 in DNA: TGCAGTGCTAGAAACGGGACTAGCGGCTACAATGAGCAGTTCTTC.

This rearrangement joins TRBV7-3 to TRBJ2-1, with 10 bases matching TRBD2. The ends lost 0 bases at V and 8 bases at J; junction bases unmatched: 1. The CDR3 has 14 residues. Germline lookup yields CDR1 SGHTA and CDR2 FQGTGA. The CDR3 region has the DNA TGTGCCAGCAGCTTAACAACTAGCGGGGATGAGCAGTTCTTC. Translation: CASSLTTSGDEQFF.

V gene TRBV11-3 combines with J gene TRBJ2-3; the D call may be TRBD1 or TRBD2 (6 bases each). V gave up 1 base and J gave up 2 bases, with 25 bases separating them. The germline gives CDR1 SGHNT, CDR2 YENEEA. This CDR3 is built from 20 residues. The DNA for the CDR3 is TGTGCCAGCAGCTTAGGGCAGGGGCCACCGGACTATCTATTCACAGATACGCAGTATTTT. The encoded protein is CASSLGQGPPDYLFTDTQYF.

This clonotype was detected once. The rearrangement joins TRBV6-1 to TRBJ1-6, with no clear D. The CDR3 has 14 residues. From germline, CDR1 is MNHNS and CDR2 SASEGT. V was trimmed by 10 bases and J by 0 bases, leaving 10 bases between them. The CDR3 loop is CAILPSSYNSPLHF. Here the CDR3 DNA reads TGTGCCATCCTACCGAGCTCCTATAATTCACCCCTCCACTTT.

A few counts support this clonotype. The J gene is TRBJ2-7, the V gene TRBV5-8, with TRBD2 identical over 9 bases. CDR3 length: 15 amino acids. V dropped 2 bases and J dropped 6; count of bases not matched to a gene: 9. Germline-derived CDR1 and CDR2 are SGHTS and YDEGEE. The CDR3, as DNA: TGTGCCAGCAGCTTTGAAGGCGGGAGGGCCTGCGAGCAGTACTTC. Protein sequence: CASSFEGGRACEQYF.

This clonotype was recorded many times. V gene TRBV6-1 combines with J gene TRBJ2-7; D possibly corresponds to TRBD2 (5 bases). Looked up from germline, CDR1 is MNHNS and CDR2 is SASEGT. This CDR3 has 15 amino acids. V was trimmed by 5 bases and J by 4 bases, leaving 18 bases between them. The CDR3: CASSSYGKLWYEQYF. In DNA form, the CDR3 reads TGTGCCAGCAGTTCGTACGGGAAACTTTGGTACGAGCAGTACTTC.

This clonotype was counted many times. DNA of the CDR3: TGTGCCAGCAGTACCACGACAGGGGCAACTATTAAGACCGGGGAGCTGTTTTTT. The encoded protein is CASSTTTGATIKTGELFF. The rearrangement links TRBV6-2 or TRBV6-3 to TRBJ2-2; 8 positions match TRBD1. Germline assignment: CDR1 MNHEY and CDR2 SVGEGT. There are 18 residues in the CDR3. V lost 5 bases and J lost 5; bases outside the gene matches: 16.

This clonotype appeared many times. This chain uses TRBV28 with TRBJ2-5; D gene ambiguous. V shed 2 bases and J shed 4 bases, with 11 bases lying between them. Germline V lookup: CDR1 MDHEN, CDR2 SYDVKM. The CDR3 has 14 amino acids. Written as DNA, the CDR3 is TGTGCCAGCAGTTTAGTTACCTTGGGAGAGACCCAGTACTTC. Protein: CASSLVTLGETQYF.

This clonotype came up a few times. This sequence joins TRBV10-3 and TRBJ1-3, with a possible D match to TRBD1 (5 bases). Germline-derived CDR1 and CDR2 are ENHRY and SYGVKD. The length of the CDR3 is 14 residues. Trimming stripped 5 bases from V and 2 bases from J, with 10 bases between. This CDR3 reads CAISKQEPGNTIYF. The CDR3 bases are TGTGCCATCAGTAAACAGGAACCTGGAAACACCATATATTTT.

This clonotype has ten or more counts. The chain combines TRBV7-9 with TRBJ2-1; possible D gene TRBD1, 7 bases. There are 15 residues in the CDR3. Germline V gene data show CDR1 as SEHNR and CDR2 as FQNEAQ (reference sequence). Trimming cost V 0 bases and J 8 bases, with 14 bases left between them. The CDR3 reads CASSLASTRGHEQFF. Written as DNA, the CDR3 is TGTGCCAGCAGCTTAGCCTCGACTAGGGGGCATGAGCAGTTCTTC.

This clonotype was counted many times. In DNA form, the CDR3 reads TGTGCCAGCAGCTTGACGGGACAGCCCTACGAGCAGTACTTC. It translates to CASSLTGQPYEQYF. The chain couples TRBV7-9 to TRBJ2-7, with 7 bases matching TRBD1. Germline lookup yields CDR1 SEHNR and CDR2 FQNEAQ (reference sequence). With 3 bases clipped from V and 2 bases from J, the junction kept 4 bases outside the gene matches. This CDR3 has 14 residues.

This clonotype came up many times. This chain joins TRBV7-9 and TRBJ2-1, with D maybe TRBD1 (8 bases). The CDR3 has 20 residues. V lost 5 bases to trimming and J lost 3 bases, with 29 bases between them. The V gene's germline CDR1 is SEHNR and CDR2 FQNEAQ (reference sequence). The CDR3 DNA follows: TGTGCCAGCAGCGGGGAGGGGGGACAGGTTCCCCTCGGGGGCTACAATGAGCAGTTCTTC. It specifies CASSGEGGQVPLGGYNEQFF.

This clonotype was detected only a few times. The chain has TRBV6-1 and TRBJ2-3, with a possible D match to TRBD2 (6 bases). Trimming left V 1 base short and J 2 bases short, with 19 bases between. CDR3 size: 18 residues. The germline V gene encodes CDR1 MNHNS and CDR2 SASEGT. In DNA form, the CDR3 reads TGTGCCAGCAGTGAAGTACTTCGGGGGATAGGGTTCACAGATACGCAGTATTTT. Residues: CASSEVLRGIGFTDTQYF.

This clonotype was seen a handful of times. The chain joins TRBV18 to TRBJ1-3, with 7 bases aligning to TRBD1. Germline CDR1 reads KGHSH; CDR2 reads LQKENI. The CDR3 totals 16 residues. V shed 5 bases and J 1 base; nucleotides not matched to a gene: 8. The DNA of the CDR3 is TGTGCCAGCTCAGACCGGGACAGAGCATCTGGAAACACCATATATTTT. It translates to CASSDRDRASGNTIYF. Full variable domain (remainder filled in from reference TRBV18 and TRBJ1-3): NAGVMQNPRHLVRRRGQEARLRCSPMKGHSHVYWYRQLPEEGLKFMVYLQKENIIDESGMPKERFSAEFPKEGPSILRIQQVVRGDSAAYFCASSDRDRASGNTIYFGEGSWLTVV.

This clonotype was found a few times. CDR3 loop: CAAARDRGSSGYTF. The CDR3 DNA is TGTGCCGCTGCCCGGGACAGGGGTTCATCCGGCTACACCTTC. This chain links TRBV19 with TRBJ1-2; 10 nucleotides match TRBD1. The CDR3 runs 14 residues. The germline V gene has CDR1 LNHDA and CDR2 SQIVND (reference sequence). The V and J ends lost 11 bases and 8 bases, in that order; junction bases with no gene match: 14.

There are many counts of this clonotype. The chain joins TRBV18 to TRBJ2-3; perhaps TRBD1 as D (5 bases). V shed 4 bases and J shed 2 bases, with 7 bases lying between them. The germline V gene encodes CDR1 KGHSH and CDR2 LQKENI. The CDR3 runs 13 residues. CDR3 nucleotide sequence: TGTGCCAGCTCACGACAGTACACAGATACGCAGTATTTT. The encoded protein is CASSRQYTDTQYF.

This clonotype was detected ten times or more. The rearrangement uses TRBV20-1 and TRBJ2-7; TRBD2 aligns across 10 bases. The germline V gene encodes CDR1 DFQATT and CDR2 SNEGSKA (reference sequence). Losses at the gene ends were 0 bases for V and 2 bases for J; bases not matched to a gene: 7. CDR3 size: 16 residues. The CDR3 coding sequence is TGCAGTGCTAGAGAGTCCCTAGCGGGGGAACCCTACGAGCAGTACTTC. Its translation: CSARESLAGEPYEQYF.

This clonotype was observed at least ten times. The rearrangement links TRBV2 to TRBJ2-5; 7 nucleotides agree with TRBD2. V shed 11 bases and J 4 bases; nucleotides not matched to a gene: 13. This CDR3 is 14 amino acids long. Germline loops: CDR1 SNHLY, CDR2 FYNNEI. The CDR3 sequence is CAGSRAGRGETQYF. CDR3 coding DNA: TGTGCCGGATCAAGAGCGGGACGGGGAGAGACCCAGTACTTC.